This TCR beta chain was identified in a study of T cell repertoires in cytomegalovirus infection. Study in general: CMV epitopes that were recently identified and HLA-C-restricted were used alongside well-studied HLA-B-restricted ones.

TCRdb re-called the reads with MiXCR, one entry per CDR3 protein. Of roughly 350,000 distinct CDR3 sequences in the sample, about 34% were seen once. V was shortened by 8 bases and J by 4 bases, with 14 bases between the two germline ends. The CDR3 has 13 residues. Remarks on this clonotype: What it recognizes is unknown.

The chain combines TRBV12-3 or TRBV12-4 with TRBJ1-2; no firm D call. The specimen was cultured PBMCs, collected from culture after CMV antigen stimulation. This clonotype was sampled from a human donor in good health (CMV status not recorded). Some clones in this sample may be carry-over from other donors' samples. CDR3 coding DNA: TGTGCCAGCTCTAACCCAGGAAGCTATGGCTACACCTTC. This gives the protein CASSNPGSYGYTF.